This is a list of T cell receptor beta chains from one sample in a study of blood T cells in healthy people across ages. Using its own MiXCR run on the 5' RACE reads, TCRdb lists one record per CDR3 protein. This table has about 1.1 million distinct CDR3 sequences, roughly two fifths appearing once. Sequenced sample: blood. The receptors were sampled from a man aged 18-30 years in good health. Both conserved end residues are part of each CDR3. D genes are given only for firm matches. Clone size is not always given. Where it is, it says once, few, many or a class for expanded clones.

J	length	size	V	D	CDR3	DNA
TRBJ1-1	17	NA	TRBV11-2	NA	CASSLGNRRGLNTEAFF	TGTGCCAGCAGCTTAGGAAACCGGCGCGGCTTGAACACTGAAGCTTTCTTT
TRBJ1-5	12	few	TRBV12-3/TRBV12-4	NA	CASRGTELPQHF	TGTGCCAGCAGGGGAACAGAATTGCCCCAGCATTTT
TRBJ2-4	12	NA	TRBV20-1	TRBD1	CSAPGTEDIQYF	TGCAGTGCTCCCGGGACAGAGGACATTCAGTACTTC
TRBJ1-5	15	NA	TRBV7-8	NA	CASSTLEEGNQPQHF	TGTGCCAGCAGCACCTTGGAGGAGGGTAATCAGCCCCAGCATTTT
TRBJ2-1	18	NA	TRBV29-1	TRBD1	CSVEAGTGGWMLYNEQFF	TGCAGCGTTGAAGCGGGGACAGGGGGATGGATGCTCTACAATGAGCAGTTCTTC
TRBJ2-5	14	NA	TRBV20-1	TRBD2	CSAHRGGTYNEQYF	TGCAGTGCCCATCGGGGGGGTACCTACAATGAGCAGTACTTC
TRBJ2-1	15	once	TRBV3-1	NA	CASSQDPSLYNEQFF	TGTGCCAGCAGCCAAGATCCCAGCCTCTACAATGAGCAGTTCTTC
TRBJ1-2	14	NA	TRBV4-3	NA	CASSRETGLGGYTF	TGCGCCAGCAGCCGGGAGACGGGACTCGGGGGCTACACCTTC
TRBJ2-5	12	NA	TRBV10-3	NA	CATSGSQETQYF	TGTGCCACTTCGGGGAGTCAAGAGACCCAGTACTTC
TRBJ2-1	12	many	TRBV29-1	NA	CSVGGSYNEQFF	TGCAGCGTTGGGGGCTCCTACAATGAGCAGTTCTTC
TRBJ2-7	15	NA	TRBV5-1	TRBD1	CASRPWDRSSYEQYF	TGCGCCAGCAGGCCGTGGGACAGGAGCTCCTACGAGCAGTACTTC
TRBJ2-3	17	NA	TRBV7-2	NA	CASSSISAGTDTDTQYF	TGTGCCAGCAGCTCGATATCGGCCGGGACTGACACAGATACGCAGTATTTT
TRBJ2-2	12	NA	TRBV10-3	TRBD2	CAIVGGTGELFF	TGTGCCATCGTCGGGGGGACCGGGGAGCTGTTTTTT
TRBJ1-5	17	NA	TRBV4-1	NA	CASSQAPQGTANQPQHF	TGCGCCAGCAGCCAAGCGCCTCAAGGAACGGCCAATCAGCCCCAGCATTTT
TRBJ2-3	17	few	TRBV4-1	NA	CASSQERRGIGTDTQYF	TGCGCCAGCAGCCAAGAAAGAAGGGGGATCGGCACAGATACGCAGTATTTT
TRBJ2-1	16	few	TRBV4-1	NA	CASSQGAPPGYNEQFF	TGCGCCAGCAGCCAAGGGGCCCCTCCGGGCTACAATGAGCAGTTCTTC
TRBJ2-3	14	few	TRBV7-2	NA	CASSLQTGPDTQYF	TGTGCCAGCAGCTTACAGACCGGCCCAGATACGCAGTATTTT
TRBJ2-1	13	few	TRBV24-1	TRBD2	CATSASGYYEQFF	TGTGCCACCAGTGCTAGCGGGTACTATGAGCAGTTCTTC
TRBJ1-4	15	few	TRBV20-1	TRBD1	CSARLPGQGTEKLFF	TGCAGTGCTAGACTCCCGGGACAGGGTACGGAAAAACTGTTTTTT
TRBJ1-6	16	few	TRBV20-1	NA	CSARFGGGSYNSPLHF	TGCAGTGCTAGATTTGGAGGGGGTAGCTATAATTCACCCCTCCACTTT
TRBJ1-1	15	NA	TRBV7-9	NA	CASSPPQVSGVEAFF	TGTGCCAGCAGCCCTCCCCAGGTCTCTGGGGTTGAAGCTTTCTTT
TRBJ1-4	12	NA	TRBV29-1	NA	CSMRGANEKLFF	TGCAGCATGAGGGGGGCTAATGAAAAACTGTTTTTT
TRBJ2-3	15	few	TRBV24-1	NA	CATSDQRTRTDTQYF	TGTGCCACCAGTGACCAGAGGACTCGGACAGATACGCAGTATTTT
TRBJ2-7	17	NA	TRBV4-3	TRBD1	CASSQTRNRGIDYEQYF	TGCGCCAGCAGCCAGACTAGAAACAGGGGGATTGATTACGAGCAGTACTTC
TRBJ2-1	13	few	TRBV20-1	NA	CSAPERSGIEQFF	TGCAGTGCCCCAGAACGGTCAGGGATTGAGCAGTTCTTC
TRBJ2-5	14	NA	TRBV4-2	TRBD2	CASSQEGSSGTQYF	TGTGCCAGCAGCCAAGAAGGTTCTAGCGGGACCCAGTACTTC
TRBJ2-3	16	many	TRBV4-3	TRBD1	CASSQDIGTGDYTQYF	TGCGCCAGCAGCCAAGATATCGGGACAGGGGATTATACGCAGTATTTT
TRBJ2-2	14	NA	TRBV9	NA	CASSVLVGTGELFF	TGTGCCAGCAGCGTGTTAGTGGGGACCGGGGAGCTGTTTTTT
TRBJ2-1	15	NA	TRBV7-3	NA	CASSSDRCSYNEQFF	TGTGCCAGCAGCTCAGACAGGTGCTCCTACAATGAGCAGTTCTTC
TRBJ1-2	14	NA	TRBV7-9	NA	CASSLGDSTIEYTF	TGTGCCAGCAGCTTAGGGGATTCAACTATCGAGTACACCTTC
TRBJ1-2	14	many	TRBV27	NA	CASSLGPRAYGYTF	TGTGCCAGCAGCTTAGGGCCCAGGGCCTATGGCTACACCTTC
TRBJ2-3	13	NA	TRBV27	NA	CASSPRGRDTQYF	TGTGCCAGCAGTCCCCGGGGTCGGGATACGCAGTATTTT
TRBJ1-2	14	few	TRBV7-2	NA	CASSLNAGDYGYTF	TGTGCCAGCAGCTTAAATGCCGGCGACTATGGCTACACCTTC
TRBJ2-3	15	NA	TRBV5-5	NA	CASSADSFSTDTQYF	TGTGCCAGCAGCGCGGACAGTTTTAGCACAGATACGCAGTATTTT
TRBJ1-2	19	NA	TRBV4-1	NA	CASSQDSILGQLPGNGYTF	TGCGCCAGCAGCCAAGATTCCATCCTCGGACAGCTCCCTGGAAATGGCTACACCTTC
TRBJ1-6	14	few	TRBV14	NA	CASSPQGSYSPLHF	TGTGCCAGCAGCCCTCAGGGAAGTTATTCACCCCTCCACTTT
TRBJ2-3	16	few	TRBV3-1	TRBD2	CASSPWTSGTTDTQYF	TGTGCCAGCAGCCCATGGACTAGCGGCACCACAGATACGCAGTATTTT
TRBJ2-3	16	NA	TRBV5-1	NA	CASSLEGRQGTDTQYF	TGCGCCAGCAGCTTGGAGGGGCGGCAAGGCACAGATACGCAGTATTTT
TRBJ2-1	15	few	TRBV4-1	NA	CASSQERDTYNEQFF	TGCGCCAGCAGCCAAGAAAGGGACACCTACAATGAGCAGTTCTTC
TRBJ2-1	16	NA	TRBV24-1	TRBD2	CATSDQGLAGGNEQFF	TGTGCCACCAGTGACCAGGGACTAGCGGGAGGTAATGAGCAGTTCTTC
TRBJ1-5	16	NA	TRBV20-1	NA	CSGRATGSGRYQPQHF	TGCAGTGGACGTGCAACAGGGTCGGGAAGGTATCAGCCCCAGCATTTT
TRBJ1-1	14	NA	TRBV20-1	NA	CSAGVGGYNTKAFF	TGCAGTGCTGGGGTGGGGGGCTATAACACTAAAGCTTTCTTT
TRBJ2-3	17	NA	TRBV5-1	TRBD2	CASSLAVGTSDTDTQYF	TGCGCCAGCAGCTTGGCTGTTGGGACTAGCGACACAGATACGCAGTATTTT